One and the same sample provided the 15 T cell receptor beta chains below, sequenced in a study of blood T cell repertoires in COVID-19. The repertoire was sequenced with immunoSEQ multiplex PCR; TCRdb's copy has only in-frame clones and lacks some. Among around 300,000 clones listed, around 87% were seen once. Source material: peripheral blood. These receptors originate from a man aged 50-60 years with active or convalescent COVID-19.

This clone was seen more than once but under ten times. This rearrangement joins TRBV2 to TRBJ1-6; 11 nucleotides agree with TRBD1. The trim removed 4 bases at V and 9 bases at J, leaving 5 bases unmatched. The CDR3 has 15 amino acids. Germline loops: CDR1 SNHLY, CDR2 FYNNEI. The CDR3 DNA reads as TGTGCCAGCAGTGCAGCCGGGACAGGGGGTTCACCCCTCCACTTT. Its translation is CASSAAGTGGSPLHF.

The V and J genes are TRBV10-3 and TRBJ1-1, with TRBD1 as a possible D gene (6 bases). Germline V gene lookup returns CDR1 ENHRY and CDR2 SYGVKD. CDR3 size: 15 residues. V lost 7 bases, J lost 0 bases, and 15 bases lay in between. CDR3 nucleotides: TGTGCCATCACTCGTGAGGGGGACATGAACACTGAAGCTTTCTTT. Translated, it gives CAITREGDMNTEAFF.

The chain joins TRBV6-5 to TRBJ1-5; weak D call: TRBD1 (5 bases). Per germline, CDR1 MNHEY and CDR2 SVGAGI. V was clipped by 0 bases and J by 7 bases, with 13 bases between them. The length of the CDR3 is 15 residues. The DNA for the CDR3 is TGTGCCAGCAGTTACTCGATGGGGCCTGGGCAGCCCCAGCATTTT. Translating it yields CASSYSMGPGQPQHF.

The chain employs TRBV3-1 (or the pseudogene TRBV3-2) and TRBJ2-7; D gene uncertain. Germline CDR1 reads LGHDT; CDR2 reads YNNKEL (reference sequence). The CDR3 sequence is 14 residues long. Trimming removed 1 base at V and 3 bases at J, with 10 bases between. The CDR3 is CASSQGSSYYEQYF. For the CDR3, the DNA is TGTGCCAGCAGCCAAGGGTCTTCCTACTACGAGCAGTACTTC.

The chain has TRBV19 and TRBJ1-6; D uncertain. V was clipped by 0 bases and J by 6 bases, with 3 bases between them. Germline CDR1 is LNHDA and CDR2 is SQIVND (reference sequence). The CDR3 spans 13 residues. The CDR3 spells CASSIDSNSPLHF. In DNA, the CDR3 is TGTGCCAGTAGTATAGACAGTAATTCACCCCTCCACTTT.

This rearrangement joins TRBV3-1 (or the pseudogene TRBV3-2) to TRBJ2-1; possible D gene TRBD2, 6 bases. Germline lookup yields CDR1 LGHDT and CDR2 YNNKEL (reference sequence). Trimming shortened V by 1 base and J by 4 bases, and 11 bases separated the two germline ends. This CDR3 is 15 amino acids long. The CDR3 DNA is TGTGCCAGCAGCCAAGGCCCTAGCGTGTACAATGAGCAGTTCTTC. Protein product: CASSQGPSVYNEQFF.

This clone has only a few counts. This chain uses TRBV7-2 with TRBJ2-5, with 9 positions matching TRBD1. Germline loops: CDR1 SGHTA, CDR2 FQGNSA. With V trimmed by 5 bases and J by 2 bases, 9 bases remained unmatched. This CDR3 spans 16 amino acids. CDR3 nucleotides: TGTGCCAGCAGCCCGTCGACAGGGGGGGGGCAAGAGACCCAGTACTTC. Translation gives CASSPSTGGGQETQYF.

This clone has a single count. V gene TRBV29-1 combines with J gene TRBJ2-1, with 9 bases fitting TRBD1. The CDR3 is 15 residues long. Trimming at V came to 7 bases and at J to 2 bases, leaving 9 bases not matched to a gene. Germline V gene sequence: CDR1 SQVTM, CDR2 ANQGSEA. For the CDR3, the DNA is TGCAGCGGCCTTGGGACAGGGATAACCTACAATGAGCAGTTCTTC. This sequence encodes CSGLGTGITYNEQFF.

The genes are TRBV6-2 or TRBV6-3 and TRBJ1-5; 8 bases line up with TRBD1. The CDR3 has 16 amino acids. Unmatched junction bases numbered 7, after V lost 2 bases and J lost 4 bases. CDR1 and CDR2 (germline): MNHEY, SVGEGT. CDR3 protein: CASSYSGQGGNQPQHF. CDR3 DNA sequence: TGTGCCAGCAGTTACAGCGGACAGGGTGGGAATCAGCCCCAGCATTTT.

This clone was recorded once. This chain connects TRBV15 to TRBJ2-7; perhaps TRBD1 as D (6 bases). The germline V gene encodes CDR1 LNHNV and CDR2 YYDKDF (reference sequence). Trimming pared 4 bases from V and 3 bases from J, leaving 13 bases between. The CDR3 has 14 amino acids. As DNA, the CDR3 is TGTGCCACCAGCACCGGGACACCTCACTACGAGCAGTACTTC. Amino acids: CATSTGTPHYEQYF.

The chain employs TRBV6-5 and TRBJ1-6; D gene uncertain. The germline CDR1 and CDR2 sequences are MNHEY and SVGAGI. CDR3 length equals 12 residues. Trimming pared 3 bases from V and 8 bases from J, leaving 5 bases between. The CDR3 sequence: CASSYTDSPLHF. The DNA for the CDR3 is TGTGCCAGCAGTTATACGGATTCACCCCTCCACTTT.

The chain couples TRBV11-2 to TRBJ1-3; D might be TRBD1 (6 bases). Germline V gives CDR1 SGHAT, CDR2 FQNNGV. The CDR3 loop spans 15 amino acids. V gave up 5 bases and J gave up 1 base, with 12 bases separating them. CDR3: CASSRRGESGNTIYF. Here the CDR3 DNA reads TGTGCCAGCAGCCGCAGGGGAGAATCTGGAAACACCATATATTTT.

The chain carries TRBV7-2 and TRBJ1-1; 8 nucleotides line up with TRBD1. V was pared by 5 bases and J by 0 bases, with 2 bases of the junction left unmatched. CDR1 and CDR2 from the germline V gene are SGHTA and FQGNSA. The CDR3 runs 14 residues. CDR3 DNA sequence: TGTGCCAGCAGCAAGGACAGGGTGAACACTGAAGCTTTCTTT. Residues: CASSKDRVNTEAFF.

This clone appeared once. The J gene is TRBJ2-1, the V gene TRBV15; maybe TRBD1 (6 bases). Germline loops: CDR1 LNHNV, CDR2 YYDKDF (reference sequence). The V end was cut by 0 bases, the J end by 7 bases, with 19 bases between. The CDR3 length is 17 residues. In DNA, the CDR3 is TGTGCCACCAGCAGAGATTTGGGTCCCGGGACAAGTAATGAGCAGTTCTTC. Its protein product is CATSRDLGPGTSNEQFF.

This clone appeared once. The J gene is TRBJ1-2, the V gene TRBV7-9; no clear D. The V end lost 1 base, the J end lost 8 bases, and 8 bases lay between the germline ends. This CDR3 region has 12 residues. Germline V lookup: CDR1 SEHNR, CDR2 FQNEAQ (reference sequence). CDR3 residues: CASSLVARGYTF. CDR3 DNA sequence: TGTGCCAGCAGCTTAGTAGCTAGGGGCTACACCTTC.